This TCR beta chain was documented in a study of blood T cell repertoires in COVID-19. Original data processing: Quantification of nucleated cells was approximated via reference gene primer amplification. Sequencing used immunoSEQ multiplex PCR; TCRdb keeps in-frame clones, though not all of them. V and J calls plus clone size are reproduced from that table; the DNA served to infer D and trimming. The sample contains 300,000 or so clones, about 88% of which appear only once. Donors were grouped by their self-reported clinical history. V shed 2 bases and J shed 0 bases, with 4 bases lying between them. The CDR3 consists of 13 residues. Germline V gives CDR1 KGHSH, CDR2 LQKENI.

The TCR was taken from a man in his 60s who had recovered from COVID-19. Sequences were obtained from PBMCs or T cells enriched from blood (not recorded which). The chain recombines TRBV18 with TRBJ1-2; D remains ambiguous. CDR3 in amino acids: CASSPDSNYGYTF. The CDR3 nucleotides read TGTGCCAGCTCACCAGACTCTAACTATGGCTACACCTTC.